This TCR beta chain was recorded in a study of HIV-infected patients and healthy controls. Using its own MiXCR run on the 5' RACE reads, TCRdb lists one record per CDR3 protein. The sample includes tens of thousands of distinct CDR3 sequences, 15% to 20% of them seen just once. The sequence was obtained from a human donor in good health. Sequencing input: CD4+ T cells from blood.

CDR3 amino acids: CASLALGTSFF. CDR3 in DNA: TGCGCCAGCCTTGCCCTGGGGACCTCCTTCTTC. This chain joins TRBV23-1 and TRBJ2-1; D tentatively reads TRBD1 or TRBD2 (5 bases each). TRBV23-1 is assigned to the ORF class and has an uncertain function. There are 11 residues in the CDR3. V lost 8 bases and J lost 16, with 18 bases in between.